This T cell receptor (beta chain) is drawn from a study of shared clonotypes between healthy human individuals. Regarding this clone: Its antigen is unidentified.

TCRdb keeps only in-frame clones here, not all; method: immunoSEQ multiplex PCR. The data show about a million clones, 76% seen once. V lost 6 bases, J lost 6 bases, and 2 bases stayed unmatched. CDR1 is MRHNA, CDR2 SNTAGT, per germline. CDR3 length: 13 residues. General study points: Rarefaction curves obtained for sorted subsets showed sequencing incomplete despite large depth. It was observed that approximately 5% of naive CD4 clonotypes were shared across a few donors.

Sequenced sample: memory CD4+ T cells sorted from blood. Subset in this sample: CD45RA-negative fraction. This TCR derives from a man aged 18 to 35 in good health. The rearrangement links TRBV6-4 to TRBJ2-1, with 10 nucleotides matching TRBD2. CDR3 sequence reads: CASSTSGTNEQFF. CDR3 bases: TGTGCCAGCAGCACTAGCGGGACCAATGAGCAGTTCTTC.